The rows below give T cell receptor beta chains drawn from one sample of a study of radiotherapy plus CTLA-4 blockade in lung cancer. Sequenced by immunoSEQ multiplex PCR; TCRdb stores in-frame clones only, minus some. The data contain roughly 50,000 clones, 70% to 90% of them singletons. The sequenced sample was peripheral blood, obtained from a patient treated with radiotherapy plus ipilimumab. Source of these receptors: a human donor with non-small cell lung cancer whose response to radiotherapy plus ipilimumab could not be evaluated. CDR3s include the opening cysteine and the closing phenylalanine or tryptophan. Fields, in order: clone size, J gene, D gene, CDR3 length, V gene, CDR3 DNA, CDR3 protein. D genes are given only for firm matches. Size tells how often a clone was seen (once, few, many) or the class of an expanded clone, and some rows leave it out.

clone size: -; J gene: TRBJ2-2; D gene: TRBD1; CDR3 length: 18; V gene: TRBV5-8; CDR3 DNA: TGTGCCAGCAGCTGGGACAGGGAGCTATTTTCGAACACCGGGGAGCTGTTTTTT; CDR3 protein: CASSWDRELFSNTGELFF
clone size: -; J gene: TRBJ1-2; D gene: -; CDR3 length: 15; V gene: TRBV28; CDR3 DNA: TGTGCCAGCAGCCCTAGAGCCAGGGTTAACTATGGCTACACCTTC; CDR3 protein: CASSPRARVNYGYTF
clone size: -; J gene: TRBJ1-5; D gene: TRBD1; CDR3 length: 12; V gene: TRBV30; CDR3 DNA: TGTGCCTGGAACTCAGGGGGCCAGCCCCAGCATTTT; CDR3 protein: CAWNSGGQPQHF
clone size: -; J gene: TRBJ2-2; D gene: TRBD2; CDR3 length: 14; V gene: TRBV2; CDR3 DNA: TGTGCCAGCGGTATGGCTAGCGGGAACGGGGAGCTGTTTTTT; CDR3 protein: CASGMASGNGELFF
clone size: -; J gene: TRBJ2-3; D gene: -; CDR3 length: 17; V gene: TRBV7-2; CDR3 DNA: TGTGCCAGCAGCTTAGTATTGGTCGGGACTAGCACAGATACGCAGTATTTT; CDR3 protein: CASSLVLVGTSTDTQYF
clone size: -; J gene: TRBJ1-5; D gene: -; CDR3 length: 14; V gene: TRBV6-5; CDR3 DNA: TGTGCCAGCAGTTACTCGGCAGGGAATCAGCCCCAGCATTTT; CDR3 protein: CASSYSAGNQPQHF
clone size: -; J gene: TRBJ1-5; D gene: -; CDR3 length: 14; V gene: TRBV5-8; CDR3 DNA: TGTGCCAGCAGCTTGGACAGGCTGGGTCAGCCCCAGCATTTT; CDR3 protein: CASSLDRLGQPQHF
clone size: -; J gene: TRBJ2-5; D gene: TRBD2; CDR3 length: 17; V gene: TRBV7-6; CDR3 DNA: TGTGCCAGCAGCTTACCCCGGGGGGGTCCTACGGAGGAGACCCAGTACTTC; CDR3 protein: CASSLPRGGPTEETQYF
clone size: -; J gene: TRBJ1-1; D gene: TRBD1; CDR3 length: 12; V gene: TRBV29-1; CDR3 DNA: TGCAGCGTTGAGGCAGGGGGCCCTGAAGCTTTCTTT; CDR3 protein: CSVEAGGPEAFF
clone size: -; J gene: TRBJ2-1; D gene: -; CDR3 length: 11; V gene: TRBV4-3; CDR3 DNA: TGCGCCAGCAGCCAACTGGGGCAGCAGTTCTTC; CDR3 protein: CASSQLGQQFF
clone size: -; J gene: TRBJ1-2; D gene: TRBD1; CDR3 length: 15; V gene: TRBV7-2; CDR3 DNA: TGTGCCAGCAGCTTCGGACAGGCTGGGGGCTATGGCTACACCTTC; CDR3 protein: CASSFGQAGGYGYTF
clone size: once; J gene: TRBJ1-2; D gene: -; CDR3 length: 11; V gene: TRBV28; CDR3 DNA: TGTGCCAGCAGTTTAGATCGGGGCTACACCTTC; CDR3 protein: CASSLDRGYTF
clone size: -; J gene: TRBJ1-3; D gene: -; CDR3 length: 14; V gene: TRBV7-2; CDR3 DNA: TGTGCCAGCAGCCTGACAGTCTCTGGAAACACCATATATTTT; CDR3 protein: CASSLTVSGNTIYF
clone size: -; J gene: TRBJ2-1; D gene: -; CDR3 length: 16; V gene: TRBV28; CDR3 DNA: TGTGCCAGCATACGAGCCGGAACTAGCTCGGTAGATGAGCAGTTCTTC; CDR3 protein: CASIRAGTSSVDEQFF
clone size: -; J gene: TRBJ2-7; D gene: TRBD1; CDR3 length: 18; V gene: TRBV7-2; CDR3 DNA: TGTGCCAGCAGCTACAGAACTTTCCCGGGACAGGTTTACTACGAGCAGTACTTC; CDR3 protein: CASSYRTFPGQVYYEQYF
clone size: few; J gene: TRBJ1-6; D gene: -; CDR3 length: 14; V gene: TRBV4-3; CDR3 DNA: TGCGCCAGCAGCCAAGATCTGTATAATTCACCCCTCCACTTT; CDR3 protein: CASSQDLYNSPLHF
clone size: -; J gene: TRBJ1-3; D gene: -; CDR3 length: 14; V gene: TRBV11-2; CDR3 DNA: TGTGCCAGCAGCTTAGAGAGGGTCGGAAACACCATATATTTT; CDR3 protein: CASSLERVGNTIYF
clone size: -; J gene: TRBJ1-2; D gene: TRBD1; CDR3 length: 18; V gene: TRBV9; CDR3 DNA: TGTGCCAGCAGCGTGTTAGTATCAGGGACAGGGGAAGTCGATGGCTACACCTTC; CDR3 protein: CASSVLVSGTGEVDGYTF
clone size: -; J gene: TRBJ2-7; D gene: TRBD1; CDR3 length: 15; V gene: TRBV2; CDR3 DNA: TGTGCCAGCAGTGACTTGGGACAGGGGGCGGGGGAGCAGTACTTC; CDR3 protein: CASSDLGQGAGEQYF
clone size: once; J gene: TRBJ1-2; D gene: -; CDR3 length: 10; V gene: TRBV29-1; CDR3 DNA: TGCAGCGTGCAAACAGGTTCTCGCACCTTC; CDR3 protein: CSVQTGSRTF
clone size: -; J gene: TRBJ2-2; D gene: -; CDR3 length: 13; V gene: TRBV10-1; CDR3 DNA: TGCGCCAGCACCCCGGGAGTTCCCGGGGAGCTGTTTTTT; CDR3 protein: CASTPGVPGELFF
clone size: -; J gene: TRBJ2-2; D gene: -; CDR3 length: 14; V gene: TRBV11-3; CDR3 DNA: TGTGCCAGCAGCTTAGGAGGTAACACCGGGGAGCTGTTTTTT; CDR3 protein: CASSLGGNTGELFF
clone size: -; J gene: TRBJ2-5; D gene: TRBD2; CDR3 length: 16; V gene: TRBV11-2; CDR3 DNA: TGTGCCAGCAGCTTGGGAAATAGCGGGAGGGGCGAGACCCAGTACTTC; CDR3 protein: CASSLGNSGRGETQYF
clone size: -; J gene: TRBJ2-2; D gene: TRBD2; CDR3 length: 19; V gene: TRBV7-8; CDR3 DNA: TGTGCCAGCAGCGCCCCAAGAGGAACAGCGGGAGTTCGGACCGGGGAGCTGTTTTTT; CDR3 protein: CASSAPRGTAGVRTGELFF
clone size: -; J gene: TRBJ2-7; D gene: TRBD1; CDR3 length: 16; V gene: TRBV27; CDR3 DNA: TGTGCCAGCAGTTTTCAGGGGGCGAAGGTCCCCTACGAGCAGTACTTC; CDR3 protein: CASSFQGAKVPYEQYF
clone size: -; J gene: TRBJ1-4; D gene: -; CDR3 length: 19; V gene: TRBV4-1; CDR3 DNA: TGCGCCAGCAGCCAAAAGGAATGGAGGGGTATTGCAACTAATGAAAAACTGTTTTTT; CDR3 protein: CASSQKEWRGIATNEKLFF
clone size: -; J gene: TRBJ1-1; D gene: TRBD1; CDR3 length: 16; V gene: TRBV5-6; CDR3 DNA: TGTGCCAGCAGCCGGGACAGACCCTTAATGAACACTGAAGCTTTCTTT; CDR3 protein: CASSRDRPLMNTEAFF
clone size: -; J gene: TRBJ2-5; D gene: -; CDR3 length: 15; V gene: TRBV5-6; CDR3 DNA: TGTGCCAGCAGCTTGGGCCCGGGTTCTCACGAGACCCAGTACTTC; CDR3 protein: CASSLGPGSHETQYF
clone size: few; J gene: TRBJ2-3; D gene: TRBD2; CDR3 length: 13; V gene: TRBV9; CDR3 DNA: TGTGCCAGCAGCGTAGCCTCGGGAGGGACGCAGTATTTT; CDR3 protein: CASSVASGGTQYF
clone size: -; J gene: TRBJ2-7; D gene: TRBD1; CDR3 length: 15; V gene: TRBV6-1; CDR3 DNA: TGTGCCAGCAGTTTGCGGACAGGGCGTTCCTACGAGCAGTACTTC; CDR3 protein: CASSLRTGRSYEQYF
clone size: -; J gene: TRBJ2-7; D gene: TRBD2; CDR3 length: 17; V gene: TRBV7-2; CDR3 DNA: TGTGCCAGCAGCTTAGGCTCTGGGCTAGCGGGCTCCTACGAGCAGTACTTC; CDR3 protein: CASSLGSGLAGSYEQYF
clone size: once; J gene: TRBJ2-6; D gene: -; CDR3 length: 14; V gene: TRBV19; CDR3 DNA: TGTGCCAGTAGTCCGGTAAATGGGGCCAACGTCCTGACTTTC; CDR3 protein: CASSPVNGANVLTF
clone size: -; J gene: TRBJ2-7; D gene: TRBD1; CDR3 length: 14; V gene: TRBV28; CDR3 DNA: TGTGCCAGCAGTGCACCGGGACAGGGCGACGAGCAGTACTTC; CDR3 protein: CASSAPGQGDEQYF